This T cell receptor (beta chain) came from a study of EBV T-cell therapy then PD-1 blockade in nasopharyngeal carcinoma. Method: immunoSEQ multiplex PCR; TCRdb's copy keeps in-frame clones and lacks some. In the table there are fewer than 25,000 clones, around 84% of which are singletons. Trimming removed 0 bases from V and 7 bases from J, with 10 bases in between. Germline V CDR1 and CDR2: SGDLS, YYNGEE. This CDR3 region has 13 residues. Indicated time point: 266 days after commencement of treatment, after nivolumab therapy. Treatment: AdE1-LMPpoly-expanded autologous EBV-specific T-cell therapy followed by anti-PD-1 nivolumab. Comments on this clone: What it recognizes is unknown.

This clonotype originated in a man aged 35 to 55 with nasopharyngeal carcinoma. The chain recombines TRBV9 with TRBJ1-1; D remains ambiguous. The input for sequencing was CD8+ T cells from blood, taken around day 300 from a patient whose treatment included autologous EBV-specific T cells and nivolumab. The CDR3 sequence is CASSVDWVGEAFF. The CDR3, as DNA: TGTGCCAGCAGCGTAGATTGGGTGGGTGAAGCTTTCTTT.